This T cell receptor (beta chain) was obtained from a study of blood T cell repertoires in COVID-19. In the study overall: COVID-19 samples from acute and convalescent phases originated in the United States, Italy and Spain.

This CDR3 comprises 16 residues. The V and J ends lost 5 bases and 4 bases, in that order; junction bases with no gene match: 4. Germline CDR1 MGHDK, CDR2 SYGVNS. Participant-given clinical history determined each cohort assignment. Per the authors' pipeline: Estimation of nucleated cell counts was performed using reference gene primer amplification. Generated by immunoSEQ multiplex PCR, the TCRdb table keeps only in-frame clones and is missing some. For V, J and clone size, that table is used; D and trimming come from the DNA. The sample consists of over 200,000 clones, about four fifths of them appearing once.

Sequenced: PBMCs or T cells enriched from blood (not recorded which). The source of this sequence is a man aged 60 to 75 who had recovered from COVID-19. J is TRBJ2-4 and V is TRBV25-1, with 14 bases fitting TRBD2. The CDR3 loop reads CASSKGLAGVKNIQYF. CDR3 DNA: TGTGCCAGCAGTAAGGGACTAGCGGGAGTTAAAAACATTCAGTACTTC.